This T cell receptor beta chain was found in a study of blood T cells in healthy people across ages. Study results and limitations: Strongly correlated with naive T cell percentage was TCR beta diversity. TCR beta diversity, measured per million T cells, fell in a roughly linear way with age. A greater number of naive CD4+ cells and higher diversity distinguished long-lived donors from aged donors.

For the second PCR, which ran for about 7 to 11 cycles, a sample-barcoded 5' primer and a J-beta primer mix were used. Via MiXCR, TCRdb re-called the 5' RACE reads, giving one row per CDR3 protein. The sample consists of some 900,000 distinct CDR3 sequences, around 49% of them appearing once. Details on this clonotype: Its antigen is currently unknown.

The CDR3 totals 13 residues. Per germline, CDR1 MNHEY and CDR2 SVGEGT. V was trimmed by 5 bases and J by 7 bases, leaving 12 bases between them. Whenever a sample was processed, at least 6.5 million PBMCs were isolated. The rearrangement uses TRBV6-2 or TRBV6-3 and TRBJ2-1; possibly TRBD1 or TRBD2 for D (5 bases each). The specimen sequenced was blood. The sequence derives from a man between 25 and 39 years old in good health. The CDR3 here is CASSRQEGNEQFF. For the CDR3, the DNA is TGTGCCAGCAGTCGCCAAGAGGGGAATGAGCAGTTCTTC.